Sequencing of this T cell receptor (beta chain) was carried out in a study of PD-1 blockade in classical Hodgkin lymphoma. The repertoire was sequenced with immunoSEQ multiplex PCR; TCRdb's copy has only in-frame clones and lacks some. The sample shows 29,000 or so clones, less than 80% of them seen only once. Brentuximab vedotin exposure varied, and every patient relapsed after autologous stem cell transplantation. V shed 1 base and J shed 9 bases, with 7 bases lying between them. This CDR3 spans 12 amino acids. Per germline, CDR1 SEHNR and CDR2 FQNEAQ (reference sequence). This receptor was taken from a human donor with classical Hodgkin lymphoma. The specimen was peripheral blood mononuclear cells (PBMCs), collected before the second cycle of nivolumab. The chain has TRBV7-9 and TRBJ2-1; D might be TRBD1 (5 bases). CDR3 DNA sequence: TGTGCCAGCAGCTTAGGGGGCGGTGAGCAGTTCTTC. Encoded protein: CASSLGGGEQFF.